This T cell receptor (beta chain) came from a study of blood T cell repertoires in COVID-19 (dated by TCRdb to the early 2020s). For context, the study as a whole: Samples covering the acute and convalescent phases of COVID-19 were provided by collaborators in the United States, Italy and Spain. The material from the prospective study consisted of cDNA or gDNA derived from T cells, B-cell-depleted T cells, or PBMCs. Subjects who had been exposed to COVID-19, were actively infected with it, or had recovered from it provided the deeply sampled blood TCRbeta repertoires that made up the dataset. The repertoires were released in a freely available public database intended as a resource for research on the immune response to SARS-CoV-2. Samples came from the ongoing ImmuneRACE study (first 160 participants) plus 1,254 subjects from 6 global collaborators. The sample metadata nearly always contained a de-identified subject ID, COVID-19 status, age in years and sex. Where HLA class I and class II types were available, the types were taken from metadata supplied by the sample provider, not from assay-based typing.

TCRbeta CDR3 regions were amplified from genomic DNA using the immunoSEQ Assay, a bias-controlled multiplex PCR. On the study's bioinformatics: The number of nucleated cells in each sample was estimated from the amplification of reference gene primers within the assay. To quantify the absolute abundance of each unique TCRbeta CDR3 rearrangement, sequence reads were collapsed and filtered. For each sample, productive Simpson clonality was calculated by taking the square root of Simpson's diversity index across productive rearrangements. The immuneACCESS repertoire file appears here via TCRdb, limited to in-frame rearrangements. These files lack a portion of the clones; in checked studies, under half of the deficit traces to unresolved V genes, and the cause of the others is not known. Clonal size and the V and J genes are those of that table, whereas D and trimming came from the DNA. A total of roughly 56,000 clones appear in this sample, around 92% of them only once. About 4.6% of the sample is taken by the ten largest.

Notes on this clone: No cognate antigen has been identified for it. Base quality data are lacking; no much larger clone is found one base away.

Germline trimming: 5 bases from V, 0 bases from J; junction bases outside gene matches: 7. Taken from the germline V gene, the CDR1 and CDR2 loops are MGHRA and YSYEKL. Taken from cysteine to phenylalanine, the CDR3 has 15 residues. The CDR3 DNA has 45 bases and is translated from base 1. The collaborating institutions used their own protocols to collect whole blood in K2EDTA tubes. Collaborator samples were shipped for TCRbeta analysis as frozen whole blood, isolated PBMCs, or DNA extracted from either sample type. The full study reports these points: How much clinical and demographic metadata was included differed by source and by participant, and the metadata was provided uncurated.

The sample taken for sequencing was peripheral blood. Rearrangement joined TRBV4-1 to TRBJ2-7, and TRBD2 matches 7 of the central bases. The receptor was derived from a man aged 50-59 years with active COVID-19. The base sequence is TGCGCCAGCAGCAGCGGGGACGGAGACTCCTACGAGCAGTACTTC. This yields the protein CASSSGDGDSYEQYF.